This TCR beta chain originates from a study of OX40 agonist ivuxolimab in advanced cancers. Study as a whole: Treatment received earlier with anti-PD-1, anti-PD-L1 or anti-CTLA-4 agents was allowed, and approximately 40% had some.

The length of the CDR3 is 16 residues. Germline CDR1 reads SNHLY; CDR2 reads FYNNEI. V was clipped by 0 bases and J by 6 bases; unmatched bases: 10. Sequenced by immunoSEQ multiplex PCR; TCRdb stores in-frame clones only, minus some. The sample has approximately 23,000 clones, approximately 88% seen once. The source is an adult with an advanced solid tumor such as melanoma, head and neck, liver or kidney cancer. V is TRBV2 and J is TRBJ2-7; 8 nucleotides line up with TRBD1. Specimen: CD4+ or CD8+ T cells sorted from blood, collected in a trial of the OX40 agonist ivuxolimab. This CDR3 is CASSEAPGQGNAEQYF. CDR3 nucleotide sequence: TGTGCCAGCAGTGAAGCGCCCGGACAGGGTAACGCCGAGCAGTACTTC.